These 7 T cell receptor beta chains were sequenced from one sample in a study of blood T cell repertoires in COVID-19. The table came from immunoSEQ multiplex PCR; TCRdb's copy has only in-frame clones and leaves some out. The sample includes 63,000 or so clones, about 82% seen only once; the top ten take about two fifths. The sample comprised peripheral blood. These receptor sequences come from a human donor in a cohort sampled during active COVID-19.

In its sample, this clone was seen a few times. This chain connects TRBV7-9 to TRBJ2-7, with TRBD1 matching 10 bases. The V gene end was trimmed by 5 bases and the J gene end by 7 bases; junction bases not matched to a gene: 8. Germline V gene data show CDR1 as SEHNR and CDR2 as FQNEAQ (reference sequence). The CDR3 has 14 residues. The CDR3 region has the DNA TGTGCCAGCAGCCCCGACAGGGGGCATAGGGAGCAGTACTTC. Protein sequence: CASSPDRGHREQYF. The whole variable domain, filled in from reference TRBV7-9 and TRBJ2-7, reads DTGVSQNPRHKITKRGQNVTFRCDPISEHNRLYWYRQTLGQGPEFLTYFQNEAQLEKSRLLSDRFSAERPKGSFSTLEIQRTEQGDSAMYLCASSPDRGHREQYFGPGTRLTVT.

The chain links TRBV5-6 to TRBJ1-2; a possible D gene is TRBD1 (6 bases). The CDR3 spans 14 residues. CDR1 is SGHDT, CDR2 YYEEEE, per germline. With 4 bases removed from V and 2 bases from J, the gap between germline ends came to 12 bases. In nucleotides, the CDR3 is TGTGCCAGCAGCCGAGCGGGACAAAACTATGGCTACACCTTC. It specifies CASSRAGQNYGYTF.

The rearrangement uses TRBV2 and TRBJ1-1; D unclear. Trimming pared 3 bases from V and 3 bases from J, leaving 8 bases between. CDR3 length: 13 residues. CDR1 and CDR2 from the germline V gene are SNHLY and FYNNEI. The CDR3 coding sequence is TGTGCCAGCAGTGAGGAGGTATACACTGAAGCTTTCTTT. Translated, it gives CASSEEVYTEAFF.

The V gene is TRBV4-1, the J gene TRBJ2-3; tentatively, D is TRBD2 (6 bases). CDR1 is MGHRA and CDR2 is YSYEKL in the germline V gene. The CDR3 has 17 amino acids. Trimming took off 5 bases at V and 3 bases at J, with 21 bases between the two ends. The CDR3, as DNA: TGCGCCAGCAGCGGTAGGACTACGTCCTCATTTACAGATACGCAGTATTTT. Translating gives CASSGRTTSSFTDTQYF.

The V gene is TRBV6-2 or TRBV6-3, the J gene TRBJ1-3; D is undetermined. The germline V and J ends were trimmed by 6 bases and 1 base, with 16 bases remaining between them. The CDR3 is made up of 16 amino acids. Germline CDR1 reads MNHEY; CDR2 reads SVGEGT. CDR3 loop: CASRPDEITSGNTIYF. In DNA form, the CDR3 reads TGTGCCAGCAGACCTGATGAGATTACGTCTGGAAACACCATATATTTT.

The J gene is TRBJ2-7, the V gene TRBV19, with 7 nucleotides matching TRBD1. The CDR3 has 15 amino acids. Germline lookup yields CDR1 LNHDA and CDR2 SQIVND (reference sequence). The junction had 7 bases not matched to a gene; V was cut back by 3 bases and J by 2 bases. The CDR3 spells CASSISTGAPYEQYF. CDR3 in DNA: TGTGCCAGTAGTATCTCTACAGGGGCCCCCTACGAGCAGTACTTC. The full variable domain, with the rest looked up from reference TRBV19 and TRBJ2-7, is DGGITQSPKYLFRKEGQNVTLSCEQNLNHDAMYWYRQDPGQGLRLIYYSQIVNDFQKGDIAEGYSVSREKKESFPLTVTSAQKNPTAFYLCASSISTGAPYEQYFGPGTRLTVT.

V gene TRBV7-3 combines with J gene TRBJ2-1; D might be TRBD2 (5 bases). This CDR3 has 15 residues. The germline V gene has CDR1 SGHTA and CDR2 FQGTGA. The V end was cut by 5 bases, the J end by 0 bases, with 11 bases between. The CDR3 reads CASSRSGASYNEQFF. For the CDR3, the DNA is TGTGCCAGCAGCAGGAGCGGTGCCTCCTACAATGAGCAGTTCTTC.